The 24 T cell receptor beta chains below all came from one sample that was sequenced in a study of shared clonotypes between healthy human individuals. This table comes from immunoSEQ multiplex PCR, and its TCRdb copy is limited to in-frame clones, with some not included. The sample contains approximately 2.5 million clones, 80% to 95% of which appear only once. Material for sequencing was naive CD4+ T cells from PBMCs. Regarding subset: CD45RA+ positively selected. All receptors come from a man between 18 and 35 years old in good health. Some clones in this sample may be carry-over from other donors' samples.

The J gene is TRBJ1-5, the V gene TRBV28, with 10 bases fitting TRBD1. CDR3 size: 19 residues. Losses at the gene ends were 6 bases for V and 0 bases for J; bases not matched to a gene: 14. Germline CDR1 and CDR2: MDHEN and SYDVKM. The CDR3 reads CASSRPGTGDLFSNQPQHF. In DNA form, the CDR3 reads TGTGCCAGCAGCCGCCCCGGGACAGGGGACCTCTTTAGCAATCAGCCCCAGCATTTT.

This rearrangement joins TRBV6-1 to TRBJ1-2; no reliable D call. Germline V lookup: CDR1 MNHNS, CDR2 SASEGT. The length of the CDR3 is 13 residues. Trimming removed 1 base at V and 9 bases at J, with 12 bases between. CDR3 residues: CASSEVGDHRYTF. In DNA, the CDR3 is TGTGCCAGCAGTGAAGTAGGAGACCATCGCTACACCTTC.

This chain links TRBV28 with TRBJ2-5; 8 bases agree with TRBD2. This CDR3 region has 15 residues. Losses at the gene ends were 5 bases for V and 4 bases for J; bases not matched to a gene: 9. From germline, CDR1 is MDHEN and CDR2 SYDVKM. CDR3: CASSKAGLGGETQYF. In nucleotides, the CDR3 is TGTGCCAGCAGTAAAGCGGGACTAGGTGGAGAGACCCAGTACTTC.

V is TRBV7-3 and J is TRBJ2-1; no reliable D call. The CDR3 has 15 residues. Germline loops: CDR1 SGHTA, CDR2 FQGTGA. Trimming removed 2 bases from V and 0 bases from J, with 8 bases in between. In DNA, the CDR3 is TGTGCCAGCAGCTTAGCGGTTAGCTCCTACAATGAGCAGTTCTTC. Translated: CASSLAVSSYNEQFF.

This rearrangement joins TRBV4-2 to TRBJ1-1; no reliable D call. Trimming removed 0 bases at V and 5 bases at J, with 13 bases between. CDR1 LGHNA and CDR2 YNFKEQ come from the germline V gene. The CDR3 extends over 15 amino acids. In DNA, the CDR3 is TGTGCCAGCAGCCAAGATCAGTTGAAGGGTACTGAAGCTTTCTTT. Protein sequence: CASSQDQLKGTEAFF.

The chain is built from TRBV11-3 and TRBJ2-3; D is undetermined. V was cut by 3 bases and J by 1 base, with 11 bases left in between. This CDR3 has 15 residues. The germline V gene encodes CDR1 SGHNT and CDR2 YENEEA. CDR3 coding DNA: TGTGCCAGCAGCTTCGGCCTTAAGGGCACAGATACGCAGTATTTT. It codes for CASSFGLKGTDTQYF.

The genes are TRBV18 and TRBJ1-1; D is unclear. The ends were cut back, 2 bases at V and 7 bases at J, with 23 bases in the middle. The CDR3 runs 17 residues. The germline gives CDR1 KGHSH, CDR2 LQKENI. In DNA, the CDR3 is TGTGCCAGCTCACCAAGGGTTCTAGAGTCTTCAGGCAGTGAAGCTTTCTTT. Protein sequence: CASSPRVLESSGSEAFF.

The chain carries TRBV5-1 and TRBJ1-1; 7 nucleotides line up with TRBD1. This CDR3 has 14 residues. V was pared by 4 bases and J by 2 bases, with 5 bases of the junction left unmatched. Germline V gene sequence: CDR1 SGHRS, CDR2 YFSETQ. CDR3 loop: CASSGDRVNTEAFF. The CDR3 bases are TGCGCCAGCAGCGGAGACAGGGTAAACACTGAAGCTTTCTTT.

CDR3 sequence: CASSLWDALYNEQFF. The CDR3 bases are TGTGCCAGCTCACTATGGGACGCACTTTACAATGAGCAGTTCTTC. This rearrangement joins TRBV18 to TRBJ2-1; D is possibly TRBD1 or TRBD2 (5 bases each). The CDR3 runs to 15 residues. Germline lookup yields CDR1 KGHSH and CDR2 LQKENI. V was clipped by 4 bases and J by 4 bases, with 14 bases between them.

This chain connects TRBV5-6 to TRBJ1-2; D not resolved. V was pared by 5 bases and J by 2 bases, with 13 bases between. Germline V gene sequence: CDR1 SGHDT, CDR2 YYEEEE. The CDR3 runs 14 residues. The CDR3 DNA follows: TGTGCCAGCAGTTACGGAACTGCGAACTATGGCTACACCTTC. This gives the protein CASSYGTANYGYTF.

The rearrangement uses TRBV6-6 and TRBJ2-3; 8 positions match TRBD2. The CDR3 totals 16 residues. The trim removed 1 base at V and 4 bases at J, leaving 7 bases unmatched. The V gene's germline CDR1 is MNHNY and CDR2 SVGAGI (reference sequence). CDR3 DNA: TGTGCCAGCAGTTACTTGGCGGGAGGTCGCGCAGATACGCAGTATTTT. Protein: CASSYLAGGRADTQYF.

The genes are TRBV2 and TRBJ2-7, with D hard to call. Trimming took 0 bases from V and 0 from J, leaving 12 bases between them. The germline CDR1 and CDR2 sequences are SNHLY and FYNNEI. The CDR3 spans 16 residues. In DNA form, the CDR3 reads TGTGCCAGCAGTGAAGCCTCCGGGTTGAACTCCTACGAGCAGTACTTC. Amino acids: CASSEASGLNSYEQYF.

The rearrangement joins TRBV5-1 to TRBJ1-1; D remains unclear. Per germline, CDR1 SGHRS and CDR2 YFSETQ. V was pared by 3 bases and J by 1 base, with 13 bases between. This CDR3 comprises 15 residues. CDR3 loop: CASSSHISRNTEAFF. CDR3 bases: TGCGCCAGCAGCTCGCATATTAGTAGGAACACTGAAGCTTTCTTT.

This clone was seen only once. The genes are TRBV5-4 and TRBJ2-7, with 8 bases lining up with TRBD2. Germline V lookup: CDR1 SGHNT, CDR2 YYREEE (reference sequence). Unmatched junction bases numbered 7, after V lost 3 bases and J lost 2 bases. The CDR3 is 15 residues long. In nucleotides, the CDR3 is TGTGCCAGCAGCTCCCGCGATAGCGGGACCTACGAGCAGTACTTC. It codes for CASSSRDSGTYEQYF.

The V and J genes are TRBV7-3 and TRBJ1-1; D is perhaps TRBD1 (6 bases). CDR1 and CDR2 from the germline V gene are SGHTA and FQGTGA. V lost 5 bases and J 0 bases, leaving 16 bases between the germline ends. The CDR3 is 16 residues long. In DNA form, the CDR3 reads TGTGCCAGCAGCCTACTGGGGGGGCTAATGAACACTGAAGCTTTCTTT. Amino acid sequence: CASSLLGGLMNTEAFF.

The CDR3 region is CASGVAEGGLETQYF. CDR3 in DNA: TGTGCCAGCGGGGTAGCGGAGGGAGGGCTTGAGACCCAGTACTTC. The V and J genes are TRBV2 and TRBJ2-5, with 7 nucleotides matching TRBD2. CDR3 length equals 15 residues. The V gene end was trimmed by 8 bases and the J gene end by 5 bases; junction bases not matched to a gene: 14. The germline gives CDR1 SNHLY, CDR2 FYNNEI.

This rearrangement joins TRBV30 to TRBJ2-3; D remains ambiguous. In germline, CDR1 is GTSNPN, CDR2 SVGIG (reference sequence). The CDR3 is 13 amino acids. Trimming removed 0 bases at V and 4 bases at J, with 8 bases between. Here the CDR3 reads CAWSVIYADTQYF. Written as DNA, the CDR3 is TGTGCCTGGAGTGTGATATATGCAGATACGCAGTATTTT.

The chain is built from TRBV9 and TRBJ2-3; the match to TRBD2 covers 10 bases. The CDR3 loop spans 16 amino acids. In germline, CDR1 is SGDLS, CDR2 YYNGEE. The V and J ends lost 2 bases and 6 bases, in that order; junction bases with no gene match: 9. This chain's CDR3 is CASSVTSGTFEDTQYF. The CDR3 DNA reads TGTGCCAGCAGCGTCACTAGCGGGACCTTCGAGGATACGCAGTATTTT.

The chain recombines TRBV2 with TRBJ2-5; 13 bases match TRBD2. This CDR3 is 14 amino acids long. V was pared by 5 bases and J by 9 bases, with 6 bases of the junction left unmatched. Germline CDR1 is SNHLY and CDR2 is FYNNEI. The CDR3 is CASSRLAGGVAQYF. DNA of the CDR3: TGTGCCAGCAGTCGACTAGCGGGAGGTGTTGCCCAGTACTTC.

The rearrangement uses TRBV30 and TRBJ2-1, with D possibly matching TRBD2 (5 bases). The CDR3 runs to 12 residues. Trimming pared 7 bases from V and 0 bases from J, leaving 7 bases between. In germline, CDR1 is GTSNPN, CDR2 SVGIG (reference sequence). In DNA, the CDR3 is TGTGCCTTTGACTACTCCTACAATGAGCAGTTCTTC. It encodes CAFDYSYNEQFF. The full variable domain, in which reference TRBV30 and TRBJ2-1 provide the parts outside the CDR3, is SQTIHQWPATLVQPVGSPLSLECTVEGTSNPNLYWYRQAAGRGLQLLFYSVGIGQISSEVPQNLSASRPQDRQFILSSKKLLLSDSGFYLCAFDYSYNEQFFGPGTRLTVL.

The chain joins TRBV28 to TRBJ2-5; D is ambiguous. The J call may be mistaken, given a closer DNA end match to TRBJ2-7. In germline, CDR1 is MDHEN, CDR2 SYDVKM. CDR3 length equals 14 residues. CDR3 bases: TGTGCCAGCAGTTTAGCGACACTCCGAGGCGAGCAGTACTTC. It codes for CASSLATLRGEQYF.

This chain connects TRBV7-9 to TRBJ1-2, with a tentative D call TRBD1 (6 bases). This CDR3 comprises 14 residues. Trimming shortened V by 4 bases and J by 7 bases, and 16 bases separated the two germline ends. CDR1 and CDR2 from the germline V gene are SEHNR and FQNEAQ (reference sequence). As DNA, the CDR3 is TGTGCCAGCAGCTGGCTGGGGGCAATAGGTGGCTACACCTTC. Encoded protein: CASSWLGAIGGYTF.

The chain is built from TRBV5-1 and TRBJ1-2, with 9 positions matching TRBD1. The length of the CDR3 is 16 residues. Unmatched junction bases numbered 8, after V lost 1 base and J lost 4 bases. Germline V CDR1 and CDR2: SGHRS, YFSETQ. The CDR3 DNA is TGCGCCAGCAGCTTGTTGGGGACAGGGTCCTCCTATGGCTACACCTTC. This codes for CASSLLGTGSSYGYTF.

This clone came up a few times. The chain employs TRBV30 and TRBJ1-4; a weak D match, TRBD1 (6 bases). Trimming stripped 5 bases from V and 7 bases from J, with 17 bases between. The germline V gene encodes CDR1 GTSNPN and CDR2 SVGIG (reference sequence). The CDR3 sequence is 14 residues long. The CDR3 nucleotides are TGTGCCTGGGGCCAGGGCAGGGGTGGTGAAAAACTGTTTTTT. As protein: CAWGQGRGGEKLFF. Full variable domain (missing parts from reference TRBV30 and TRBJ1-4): SQTIHQWPATLVQPVGSPLSLECTVEGTSNPNLYWYRQAAGRGLQLLFYSVGIGQISSEVPQNLSASRPQDRQFILSSKKLLLSDSGFYLCAWGQGRGGEKLFFGSGTQLSVL.